Given below is one T cell receptor beta chain in context. Germline-derived CDR1 and CDR2 are MDHEN and SYDVKM. V shed 5 bases and J 2 bases; nucleotides not matched to a gene: 8. This CDR3 has 15 residues. Data came from immunoSEQ multiplex PCR; TCRdb stores just in-frame clones and leaves some out. Of over 13,000 clones in the sample, about 90% were seen once. The sample comes from a study of blood T cell repertoires in COVID-19. The receptor comes from a human donor in a cohort sampled during active COVID-19. What was sequenced was peripheral blood. The chain recombines TRBV28 with TRBJ2-7; the match to TRBD2 covers 8 bases. CDR3 region: CASSPASGLTYEQYF. DNA for the CDR3: TGTGCCAGCAGTCCCGCTAGCGGGCTAACCTACGAGCAGTACTTC.